A selection of T cell receptor beta chains follows, all from one sample in a study of T cell responses to AZD1222 COVID-19 vaccine. Using immunoSEQ multiplex PCR, the repertoire was profiled, and TCRdb retains in-frame clones only, with some absent. The sample contains roughly 180,000 clones, 90% to 95% of which appear only once. The sample consisted of peripheral blood, taken on day 0 of AZD1222 vaccination. The receptors come from an adult in good health. Each CDR3 is given with its conserved first and last residue. The order of the fields is D gene, clone size, J gene, V gene, CDR3 protein, CDR3 DNA. D genes are given only for firm matches. For some rows the clone size is stated as once, few or many, or as a class when expanded; others skip it.

>.|once|TRBJ2-1|TRBV18
CASSPRAGHYNEQFF
TGTGCCAGCTCACCCCGAGCGGGACACTACAATGAGCAGTTCTTC
>.|.|TRBJ2-1|TRBV9
CASSAQTGVVQFF
TGTGCCAGCAGCGCTCAAACGGGGGTAGTGCAGTTCTTC
>.|once|TRBJ1-4|TRBV5-5
CASSHPAVDVEKLFF
TGTGCCAGCAGCCACCCGGCCGTAGATGTGGAAAAACTGTTTTTT
>.|.|TRBJ1-1|TRBV30
CAWLAFRHTEAFF
TGTGCCTGGCTGGCTTTCCGGCACACTGAAGCTTTCTTT
>.|.|TRBJ1-2|TRBV11-2
CASSPYGDSYGYTF
TGTGCCAGCAGCCCGTATGGGGACTCCTATGGCTACACCTTC
>TRBD1|.|TRBJ2-1|TRBV7-9
CASSGTGGLGEQFF
TGTGCCAGCAGCGGGACAGGGGGACTAGGTGAGCAGTTCTTC
>TRBD1|.|TRBJ1-4|TRBV6-5
CASSSTGGPNEKLFF
TGTGCCAGCAGCTCTACAGGGGGCCCTAATGAAAAACTGTTTTTT
>.|.|TRBJ1-6|TRBV5-4
CASSQGNSPLHF
TGTGCCAGCAGTCAGGGGAATTCACCCCTCCACTTT
>.|.|TRBJ1-2|TRBV28
CASSTPAGWNGYTF
TGTGCCAGCAGTACCCCGGCAGGTTGGAATGGCTACACCTTC
>.|.|TRBJ1-1|TRBV5-5
CASSWRGNTEAFF
TGTGCCAGCAGCTGGAGGGGCAACACTGAAGCTTTCTTT
>.|.|TRBJ2-6|TRBV6-5
CASSPGANVLTF
TGTGCCAGCAGTCCGGGGGCCAACGTCCTGACTTTC
>.|.|TRBJ2-7|TRBV6-6
CASSGRVAEQYF
TGTGCCAGCAGTGGACGGGTAGCCGAGCAGTACTTC
>TRBD2|.|TRBJ2-7|TRBV30
CAWKRTSEFDEQYF
TGTGCCTGGAAGCGCACTAGCGAATTCGACGAGCAGTACTTC
>.|.|TRBJ2-6|TRBV13
CASSSTGPPISGANVLTF
TGTGCCAGCAGCTCCACCGGGCCACCCATCTCTGGGGCCAACGTCCTGACTTTC
>TRBD1|.|TRBJ1-6|TRBV6-2/TRBV6-3
CASSQQGQNSPLHF
TGTGCCAGCAGCCAACAGGGGCAGAATTCACCCCTCCACTTT
>TRBD1|.|TRBJ2-6|TRBV19
CASLDPPGTVTGANVLTF
TGTGCCAGTCTAGACCCGCCCGGGACAGTCACCGGGGCCAACGTCCTGACTTTC
>.|once|TRBJ2-3|TRBV3-1/TRBV3-2
CASSQGWGDTQYF
TGTGCCAGCAGCCAAGGGTGGGGGGATACGCAGTATTTT
>.|.|TRBJ1-3|TRBV27
CASSLLGPGNTIYF
TGTGCCAGCAGTTTACTGGGGCCAGGAAACACCATATATTTT
>.|.|TRBJ2-4|TRBV7-9
CASSLEVNIQYF
TGTGCCAGCAGCTTAGAAGTAAACATTCAGTACTTC
>.|.|TRBJ1-1|TRBV11-2
CASSWSGDTEAFF
TGTGCCAGCAGCTGGAGCGGGGACACTGAAGCTTTCTTT
>.|.|TRBJ1-3|TRBV28
CASSFRVAGNTIYF
TGTGCCAGCAGTTTTCGGGTCGCTGGAAACACCATATATTTT
>.|.|TRBJ2-7|TRBV18
CASSRTVPRDSYEQYF
TGTGCCAGCTCCCGGACGGTTCCCAGGGACTCCTACGAGCAGTACTTC
>.|.|TRBJ1-5|TRBV18
CASAAGNQPQHF
TGTGCCAGCGCTGCCGGGAATCAGCCCCAGCATTTT
>TRBD1|.|TRBJ2-7|TRBV2
CASSITTRQGAYEQYF
TGTGCCAGCAGCATCACTACCCGACAGGGGGCTTACGAGCAGTACTTC
>.|once|TRBJ1-2|TRBV30
CAWRGTPRGYTF
TGTGCCTGGAGGGGTACCCCTCGGGGCTACACCTTC
>.|.|TRBJ2-7|TRBV5-1
CASSLGEGADYEQYF
TGCGCCAGCAGCTTGGGGGAGGGGGCCGACTACGAGCAGTACTTC
>TRBD1|.|TRBJ2-2|TRBV6-5
CASNQGARTGELFF
TGTGCCAGCAACCAGGGGGCACGAACCGGGGAGCTGTTTTTT
>.|.|TRBJ2-7|TRBV4-2
CASSRGVSGMKFYEQYF
TGTGCCAGCAGCCGCGGTGTTTCGGGTATGAAATTCTACGAGCAGTACTTC
>.|.|TRBJ1-1|TRBV27
CASSPFGGTEAFF
TGTGCCAGCAGCCCCTTCGGGGGCACTGAAGCTTTCTTT
>TRBD1|.|TRBJ1-2|TRBV12-3/TRBV12-4
CASSLPTGRGYTF
TGTGCCAGCAGTTTACCGACAGGGCGCGGCTACACCTTC
>TRBD2|.|TRBJ2-2|TRBV6-1
CASSARGGQGGGAGELFF
TGTGCCAGCAGTGCTCGCGGGGGGCAGGGAGGGGGAGCCGGGGAGCTGTTTTTT
>.|.|TRBJ1-5|TRBV19
CASKSGHHSNQPQHF
TGTGCCAGTAAATCAGGACACCATAGCAATCAGCCCCAGCATTTT
>.|.|TRBJ2-5|TRBV10-3
CAISESSGNGETQYF
TGTGCCATCAGTGAGTCGTCAGGGAATGGAGAGACCCAGTACTTC
>TRBD2|.|TRBJ2-5|TRBV11-3
CASRPKWGGQYF
TGTGCCAGCAGACCGAAGTGGGGGGGCCAGTACTTC
>.|.|TRBJ1-1|TRBV18
CASSPSDVREAFF
TGTGCCAGCTCACCATCCGATGTGCGGGAAGCTTTCTTT
>TRBD1|.|TRBJ1-5|TRBV10-3
CAIRPGQGSRQPQHF
TGTGCCATCAGGCCCGGACAGGGGAGTCGGCAGCCCCAGCATTTT